This T cell receptor beta chain is drawn from a study of control samples from healthy donors and cancer patients. Germline V gene lookup returns CDR1 DFQATT and CDR2 SNEGSKA (reference sequence). V dropped 8 bases and J dropped 6 bases, with 11 bases sitting between them. CDR3 length: 10 residues. Generated by immunoSEQ multiplex PCR, the TCRdb table keeps only in-frame clones and is missing some. Of about 140,000 clones listed, 85% to 95% are singletons. The sequence came from a man aged 40-49 years in good health. The sequenced material came from blood. The rearrangement uses TRBV20-1 and TRBJ2-7, with D tentatively TRBD2 (7 bases). This chain's CDR3 is CSLGGGEQYF. CDR3 nucleotide sequence: TGCAGTTTGGGAGGGGGCGAGCAGTACTTC.